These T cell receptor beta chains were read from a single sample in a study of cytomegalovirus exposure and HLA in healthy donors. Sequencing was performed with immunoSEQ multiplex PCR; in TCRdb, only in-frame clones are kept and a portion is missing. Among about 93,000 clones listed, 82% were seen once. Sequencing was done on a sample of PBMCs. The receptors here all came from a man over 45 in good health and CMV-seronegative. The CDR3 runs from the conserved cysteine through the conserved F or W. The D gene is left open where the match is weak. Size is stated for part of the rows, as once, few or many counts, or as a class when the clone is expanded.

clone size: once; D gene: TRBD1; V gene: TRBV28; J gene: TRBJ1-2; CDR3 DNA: TGTGCCAGCAGTTCATCAGGGGGCGCAGACTATGGCTACACCTTC; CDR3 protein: CASSSSGGADYGYTF
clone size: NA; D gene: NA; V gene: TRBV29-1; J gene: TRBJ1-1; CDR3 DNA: TGCAGCGTCGGTGACGGAGTGCTACCTGAAGCTTTCTTT; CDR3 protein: CSVGDGVLPEAFF
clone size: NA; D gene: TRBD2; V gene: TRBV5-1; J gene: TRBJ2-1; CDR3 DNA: TGCGCCAGCAGCTTGGGTCTAGCGGGGTACGGCAATGAGCAGTTCTTC; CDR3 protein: CASSLGLAGYGNEQFF
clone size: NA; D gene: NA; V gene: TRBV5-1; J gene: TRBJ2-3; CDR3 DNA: TGCGCCAGCAGCGCCCTCGGGGATACGCAGTATTTT; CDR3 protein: CASSALGDTQYF
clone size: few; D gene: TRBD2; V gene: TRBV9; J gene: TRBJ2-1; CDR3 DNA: TGTGCCAGTGGCGGGAGACTCTACAATGAGCAGTTCTTC; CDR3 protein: CASGGRLYNEQFF
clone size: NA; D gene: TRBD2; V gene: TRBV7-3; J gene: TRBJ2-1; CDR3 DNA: TGTGCCAGCAGCCCAAGACTAGCGGGGGACAATGAGCAGTTCTTC; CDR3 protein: CASSPRLAGDNEQFF
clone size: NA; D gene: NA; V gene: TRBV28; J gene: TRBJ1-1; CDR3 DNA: TGTGCCAGCATTTCAGGGGCTGAAGCTTTCTTT; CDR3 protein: CASISGAEAFF
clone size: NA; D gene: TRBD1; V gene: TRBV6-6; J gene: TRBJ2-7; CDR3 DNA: TGTGCCAGCAGTAAAAACAGGGGGCTCAACGAGCAGTACTTC; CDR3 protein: CASSKNRGLNEQYF
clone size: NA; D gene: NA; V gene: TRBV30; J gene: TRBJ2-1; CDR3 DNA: TGTGCCTGGACAGGGATAACCTACAATGAGCAGTTCTTC; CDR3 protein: CAWTGITYNEQFF
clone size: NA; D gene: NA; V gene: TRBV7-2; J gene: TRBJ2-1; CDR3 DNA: TGTGCCAGCAGTCCAGGGGAGCCACCCCCCTATGAGCAGTTCTTC; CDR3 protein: CASSPGEPPPYEQFF